This TCR beta chain was profiled in a study of molecular identifiers for immune sequencing clone quantification. Naive CD8 T cells, phenotype CD8+CD4-CCR7+CD45RA+, were sorted. The J segment lost 5 bases and the V segment lost 3 bases, leaving 8 bases of the junction unmatched. The CDR3 is 16 amino acids. CDR1 is MNHEY, CDR2 SMNVEV, per germline (reference sequence). It was with previously described methods and listed TCR primers that bulk TCR libraries were made. A single record per CDR3 protein comes from TCRdb applying MiXCR to the PCR reads. The table lists fewer than 350,000 distinct CDR3 sequences, 24% of them singletons.

The receptor was derived from a human donor in good health. Some libraries in this study had Jurkat cell RNA spiked in. Sequenced material: naive CD8+ T cells from blood, with Jurkat cell RNA spiked in. The sample's subset: FACS-sorted CD8+CD4-CCR7+CD45RA+ naive T cells. V usage is TRBV27 and J usage is TRBJ2-7; 12 bases are shared with TRBD2. The CDR3 loop is CASSLGLAGGPDEQYF. The CDR3 nucleotides are TGTGCCAGCAGTTTGGGCCTAGCGGGAGGGCCTGACGAGCAGTACTTC.